These T cell receptor beta chains were read from a single sample in a study of T-cell reconstitution after alpha-beta-depleted transplantation in children. TCRdb called the PCR reads again in MiXCR, with one record for every CDR3 protein. This sample has about 980,000 distinct CDR3 sequences; roughly 31% occur once, and the top ten carry 28%. The starting material was PBMCs, mostly from graft donor cells, obtained 360 days after TCRalphabeta/CD19-depleted stem cell transplant. Every receptor here comes from a boy less than two years old who had a stem cell transplant for SCID, so the T cells may come from the graft donor. The CDR3 runs from the conserved cysteine through the conserved F or W. A D gene is named only where the DNA matches it firmly. Expanded clones are given a class, and other clones once, few, many or no size at all.

d_call	clone_size	j_call	v_call	cdr3_nt	cdr3_aa
-	-	TRBJ1-2	TRBV6-2/TRBV6-3	TGTGCCAGCAGTTACGTGGCAGGGTATGGCTACACCTTC	CASSYVAGYGYTF
TRBD1	-	TRBJ1-3	TRBV5-1	TGCGCCAGCAGTAATGGGACAGCTGGAAACACCATATATTTT	CASSNGTAGNTIYF
-	-	TRBJ2-3	TRBV12-3/TRBV12-4	TGTGCCAGCAGTTCCTCCCGGGCCACAGATACGCAGTATTTT	CASSSSRATDTQYF
-	few	TRBJ1-1	TRBV12-3/TRBV12-4	TGTGCCAGCAGTCGCCCTCCCTCCTACGGGGCTGAAGCTTTCTTT	CASSRPPSYGAEAFF
-	few	TRBJ2-1	TRBV5-1	TGCGCCAGCAGCTTGGCGTTAGGGGGGGCGTTCTTC	CASSLALGGAFF
-	-	TRBJ2-1	TRBV5-1	TGCGCCAGCAGCCGAGGACCGCCTACGCCCAACTACAATGAGCAGTTCTTC	CASSRGPPTPNYNEQFF
TRBD1	-	TRBJ2-1	TRBV7-3	TGTGCCAGCGGGACAGGGGGCCGGGGGAATGAGCAGTTCTTC	CASGTGGRGNEQFF
TRBD2	-	TRBJ2-3	TRBV29-1	TGCAGCGTTTCGGGGACTAACACAGATACGCAGTATTTT	CSVSGTNTDTQYF
TRBD2	-	TRBJ2-1	TRBV9	TGTGCCAGCAGCGTAACTAGCGGACTACCCTCCTACAATGAGCAGTTCTTC	CASSVTSGLPSYNEQFF
-	-	TRBJ2-7	TRBV27	TGTGCCAGCAGTCCTTTTCCCGCTATTGCCTACGAGCAGTACTTC	CASSPFPAIAYEQYF
-	-	TRBJ2-1	TRBV4-2	TGTGCCAGCAGCCCGGGGAAGCGTACGAATGAGCAGTTCTTC	CASSPGKRTNEQFF
-	-	TRBJ1-4	TRBV28	TGTGCCAGCAGTTCTGGGGCAGCATCAACTAATGAAAAACTGTTTTTT	CASSSGAASTNEKLFF
-	-	TRBJ2-1	TRBV4-2	TGTGCCAGCAGCCAAGCAACGGGGGGCCGGTACAATGAGCAGTTCTTC	CASSQATGGRYNEQFF
-	-	TRBJ1-4	TRBV12-3/TRBV12-4	TGTGCCAGCAGTTTAGCCTTTGCGGGGCCAACTAATGAAAAACTGTTTTTT	CASSLAFAGPTNEKLFF
-	few	TRBJ1-1	TRBV29-1	TGCAGCGTTGAAGTTCGGAGGGTGAGGAGCACTGAAGCTTTCTTT	CSVEVRRVRSTEAFF
TRBD2	-	TRBJ2-7	TRBV6-2/TRBV6-3	TGTGCCAGCAGGAGATCACTAGCGTTCTCCTACGAGCAGTACTTC	CASRRSLAFSYEQYF
-	-	TRBJ1-6	TRBV20-1	TGCAGTGCTAGAGCGGACAGTCGAGGGAATTCACCCCTCCACTTT	CSARADSRGNSPLHF
-	many	TRBJ2-3	TRBV12-3/TRBV12-4	TGTGCCAGCAGTTTAGCACTAGCTACTACGGTAACGCAGTATTTT	CASSLALATTVTQYF
TRBD2	few	TRBJ2-7	TRBV27	TGTGCCAGCAGTTGGGGGGGGACCTCCTACGAGCAGTACTTC	CASSWGGTSYEQYF
-	-	TRBJ2-4	TRBV7-2	TGTGCCAGCAGCTTGTATCTAGCCAAAAACATTCAGTACTTC	CASSLYLAKNIQYF
-	-	TRBJ1-1	TRBV10-3	TGTGCCATCAGTGACCGGAGCACTGAAGCTTTCTTT	CAISDRSTEAFF
TRBD1	-	TRBJ2-5	TRBV4-1	TGCGCCAGCAGCCAAGGCCCGAATAGGACAGGAGTAGGAGAGACCCAGTACTTC	CASSQGPNRTGVGETQYF
-	-	TRBJ1-1	TRBV28	TGTGCCAGCATGGGCCGACAGAACACTGAAGCTTTCTTT	CASMGRQNTEAFF
TRBD1	-	TRBJ2-5	TRBV28	TGTGCCAGCAGTCCCCCGGGACAGGGGGCGCAGACCCAGTACTTC	CASSPPGQGAQTQYF
-	-	TRBJ2-7	TRBV25-1	TGTGCCAGCAGTGAACCGGGGGGCTTCGCCTACGAGCAGTACTTC	CASSEPGGFAYEQYF
TRBD1	-	TRBJ2-7	TRBV5-1	TGCGCCAGCAGCTTGAGAGGGGGCCCGGGACAGGGGCCCTACGAGCAGTACTTC	CASSLRGGPGQGPYEQYF
-	-	TRBJ2-2	TRBV6-5	TGTGCCAGCAGTCGTACTCGCCACGGGGAGCTGTTTTTT	CASSRTRHGELFF
-	few	TRBJ2-2	TRBV30	TGTGCCTGGGGTAGGGCGGCCGGGGAGCTGTTTTTT	CAWGRAAGELFF
-	-	TRBJ2-1	TRBV4-1	TGCGCCAGCAGCCAAGATCGCAGGGGGGGGGCTTCCTACAATGAGCAGTTCTTC	CASSQDRRGGASYNEQFF
TRBD1	-	TRBJ2-4	TRBV11-2	TGTGCCAGCAGCCAACCGGGACAGATGACTTTAGCCAAAAACATTCAGTACTTC	CASSQPGQMTLAKNIQYF
-	few	TRBJ2-3	TRBV5-1	TGCGCCAGCAGCCCAGCCCTTGTGGGGGCCCCCGCAGATACGCAGTATTTT	CASSPALVGAPADTQYF
-	-	TRBJ1-4	TRBV4-3	TGCGCCAGCAGCCCCGGGAGTCTAGTTAATGAAAAACTGTTTTTT	CASSPGSLVNEKLFF
-	few	TRBJ2-5	TRBV29-1	TGCAGCGTTGTCGGGCGCGCAAGCCAAGAGACCCAGTACTTC	CSVVGRASQETQYF
TRBD2	many	TRBJ2-3	TRBV5-1	TGCGCCAGCAGCCCCATAGCGGGGTCCACAGATACGCAGTATTTT	CASSPIAGSTDTQYF
TRBD1	few	TRBJ2-2	TRBV9	TGTGCCAGCAGCGCACACAGGGGGCCGCACACCGGGGAGCTGTTTTTT	CASSAHRGPHTGELFF
-	-	TRBJ2-1	TRBV11-3	TGTGCCAGCAGCTTAGGGTTGACAGGCAAATTTCTAGCGAACTACTCCTACAATGAGCAGTTCTTC	CASSLGLTGKFLANYSYNEQFF
-	many	TRBJ1-5	TRBV2	TGTGCCAGCAGTGGGGAGATAGATAGCAATCAGCCCCAGCATTTT	CASSGEIDSNQPQHF
TRBD2	-	TRBJ2-1	TRBV29-1	TGCAGCGTTGATGGCCGGCTAGCGGGGACCGATGAGCAGTTCTTC	CSVDGRLAGTDEQFF
-	few	TRBJ1-5	TRBV10-3	TGTGCCATCAGTGAGGAGGGGACGCCCCAGCATTTT	CAISEEGTPQHF
TRBD1	-	TRBJ2-7	TRBV5-1	TGCGCCAGCAACCTCCGGGACAGGGAGACCTACGAGCAGTACTTC	CASNLRDRETYEQYF
-	-	TRBJ1-4	TRBV12-3/TRBV12-4	TGTGCCAGCAGTTTAGCGGACGGGCGAGCTAATGAAAAACTGTTTTTT	CASSLADGRANEKLFF
TRBD1	-	TRBJ2-5	TRBV15	TGTGCCACCAGCAGAGAAAAGACAGGGAAGAAGACCCAGTACTTC	CATSREKTGKKTQYF
-	-	TRBJ2-1	TRBV7-2	TGTGCCAGCAGCCATCTGAGGGGGGCCCACAATGAGCAGTTCTTC	CASSHLRGAHNEQFF
-	-	TRBJ2-3	TRBV3-1	TGTGCCAGCAGCCAAGGTAGTCGGCAGTATTTT	CASSQGSRQYF
-	-	TRBJ2-7	TRBV20-1	TGCAGTGCTTACAGGGGAGGTCACGAGCAGTACTTC	CSAYRGGHEQYF
-	-	TRBJ2-3	TRBV9	TGTGCCAGCAGCGGCGGTGGGAGCTGGGGGCCGGCAGATACGCAGTATTTT	CASSGGGSWGPADTQYF